The sequence of this T cell receptor beta chain was determined in a study of T cells in localized non-small cell lung cancer. V was shortened by 3 bases and J by 0 bases, with 3 bases between the two germline ends. The germline V gene encodes CDR1 SSHAT and CDR2 FNYEAQ (reference sequence). There are 13 residues in the CDR3. Of note for this clone: Its antigen is unknown.

Measured with immunoSEQ multiplex PCR; TCRdb has only the in-frame clones, and not every one. The sample records about 23,000 clones, about four fifths being singletons. General observations from the study: Within adjacent lung there appeared a median around 55 of the top 100 tumor clones. The highest T cell clonality was in uninvolved adjacent lung, above tumor. Only one tumor region was sequenced, so heterogeneity remains possible.

V usage is TRBV7-7 and J usage is TRBJ2-1, with D hard to call. Source: PBMCs, taken before any cancer treatment. The clonotype comes from a man aged 35-75 years with stage II lung adenocarcinoma. CDR3 in amino acids: CASSFSSYNEQFF. CDR3 DNA: TGTGCCAGCAGCTTCAGCTCCTACAATGAGCAGTTCTTC.